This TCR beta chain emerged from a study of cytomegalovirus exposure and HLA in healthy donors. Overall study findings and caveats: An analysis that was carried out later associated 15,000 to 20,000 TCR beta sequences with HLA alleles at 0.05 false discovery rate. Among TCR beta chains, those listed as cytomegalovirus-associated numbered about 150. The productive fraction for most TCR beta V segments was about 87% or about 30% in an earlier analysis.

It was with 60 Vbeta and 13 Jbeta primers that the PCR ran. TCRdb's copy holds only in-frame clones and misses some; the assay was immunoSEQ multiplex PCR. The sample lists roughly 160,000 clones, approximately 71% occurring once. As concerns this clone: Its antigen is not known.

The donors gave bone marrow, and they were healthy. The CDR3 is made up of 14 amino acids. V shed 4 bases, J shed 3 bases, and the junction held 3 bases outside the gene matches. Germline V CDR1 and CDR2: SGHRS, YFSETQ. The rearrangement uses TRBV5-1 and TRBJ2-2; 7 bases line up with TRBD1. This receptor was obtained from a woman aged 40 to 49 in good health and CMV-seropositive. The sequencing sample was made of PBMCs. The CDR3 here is CASSPTGDTGELFF. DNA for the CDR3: TGCGCCAGCAGCCCTACAGGGGACACCGGGGAGCTGTTTTTT. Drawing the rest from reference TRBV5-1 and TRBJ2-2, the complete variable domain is KAGVTQTPRYLIKTRGQQVTLSCSPISGHRSVSWYQQTPGQGLQFLFEYFSETQRNKGNFPGRFSGRQFSNSRSEMNVSTLELGDSALYLCASSPTGDTGELFFGEGSRLTVL.